The 8 T cell receptor beta chains given below trace back to one sample, sequenced in a study of CD4 T cells in relation to SARS-CoV-2 and coronaviruses. Sequencing was performed with immunoSEQ multiplex PCR; in TCRdb, only in-frame clones are kept and a portion is missing. Of tens of thousands of clones listed, 85% to 95% are singletons. Unexposed donor CD4+ T cells date from about 2011-2018, before the COVID-19 pandemic. The sequenced sample was naive CD4+ T cells from PBMCs. Subset defined: naive CD4+ T cells isolated by negative enrichment. These receptors came from a human donor in good health.

This rearrangement joins TRBV25-1 to TRBJ2-5; D may match TRBD1 or TRBD2 (5 bases each). V was pared by 2 bases and J by 1 base, with 11 bases between. CDR1 is MGHDK, CDR2 SYGVNS, per germline. The CDR3 is 15 amino acids. The CDR3: CASSERDRLQETQYF. The CDR3 DNA is TGTGCCAGCAGTGAACGGGACCGACTCCAAGAGACCCAGTACTTC.

This chain connects TRBV3-1 (or the pseudogene TRBV3-2) to TRBJ1-4; 7 bases line up with TRBD1. Germline V CDR1 and CDR2: LGHDT, YNNKEL (reference sequence). The CDR3 loop spans 17 amino acids. V shed 4 bases and J 0 bases; nucleotides not matched to a gene: 8. CDR3 DNA sequence: TGTGCCAGCAGCCTAATCACAGGGGCCGCAACTAATGAAAAACTGTTTTTT. Amino acid sequence: CASSLITGAATNEKLFF.

V usage is TRBV27 and J usage is TRBJ1-5, with 7 nucleotides matching TRBD1. Germline V gene data show CDR1 as MNHEY and CDR2 as SMNVEV (reference sequence). The CDR3 is 14 residues long. Trimming at V came to 4 bases and at J to 7 bases, leaving 7 bases not matched to a gene. The CDR3 reads CASSWAGGKQPQHF. CDR3 in DNA: TGTGCCAGCAGTTGGGCAGGGGGTAAGCAGCCCCAGCATTTT.

The chain links TRBV9 to TRBJ1-1; TRBD1 might be the D (6 bases). The length of the CDR3 is 15 residues. Germline V CDR1 and CDR2: SGDLS, YYNGEE. Deletions cut 0 bases from V and 7 bases from J, with 16 bases between. CDR3 in DNA: TGTGCCAGCAGCGTAGGATTGTGGGGGGCCCGTGAAGCTTTCTTT. This codes for CASSVGLWGAREAFF.

This clone showed up just a few times. The gene calls are TRBV18 and TRBJ1-2, with TRBD1 as a possible D gene (5 bases). Germline assignment: CDR1 KGHSH and CDR2 LQKENI. With 2 bases removed from V and 7 bases from J, the gap between germline ends came to 11 bases. The CDR3 is 13 residues long. CDR3 bases: TGTGCCAGCTCACCAGCCAGGGAGGGTGGCTACACCTTC. It is translated as CASSPAREGGYTF.

V usage is TRBV3-1 (or the pseudogene TRBV3-2) and J usage is TRBJ1-2; possibly TRBD1 for D (6 bases). This CDR3 region has 14 residues. Germline CDR1 is LGHDT and CDR2 is YNNKEL (reference sequence). The V end was cut by 5 bases, the J end by 2 bases, with 12 bases between. CDR3 loop: CASSWTGANYGYTF. CDR3 nucleotide sequence: TGTGCCAGCAGCTGGACGGGGGCCAACTATGGCTACACCTTC.

The chain has TRBV5-7 and TRBJ2-2, with D possibly matching TRBD2 (5 bases). TRBV5-7 is given ORF status, its function remaining uncertain. The CDR3 is made up of 16 amino acids. The V gene lost 0 bases and the J gene lost 6 bases, with 15 bases spanning the gap. The CDR3 sequence: CASSLGSGKAAGELFF. In DNA, the CDR3 is TGTGCCAGCAGCTTGGGTTCGGGAAAAGCCGCCGGGGAGCTGTTTTTT.

This clone was observed a single time. This chain links TRBV28 with TRBJ2-5, with D unresolved. The CDR3 sequence is 13 residues long. CDR1 and CDR2 from the germline V gene are MDHEN and SYDVKM. The ends were cut back, 7 bases at V and 5 bases at J, with 14 bases in the middle. The CDR3 loop is CASKDKKAETQYF. CDR3 nucleotide sequence: TGTGCCAGCAAAGACAAAAAAGCCGAGACCCAGTACTTC.